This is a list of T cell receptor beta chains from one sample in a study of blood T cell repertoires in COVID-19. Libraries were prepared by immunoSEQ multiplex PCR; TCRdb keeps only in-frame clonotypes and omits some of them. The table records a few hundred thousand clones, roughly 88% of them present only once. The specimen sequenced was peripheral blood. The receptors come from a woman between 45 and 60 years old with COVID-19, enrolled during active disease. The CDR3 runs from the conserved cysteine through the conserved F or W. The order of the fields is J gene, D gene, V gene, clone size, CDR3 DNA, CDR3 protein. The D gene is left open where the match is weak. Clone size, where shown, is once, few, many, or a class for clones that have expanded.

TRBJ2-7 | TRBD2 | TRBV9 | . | TGTGCCAGCAGCGTTCTTAGCGGGGCGATGGGGGACGAGCAGTACTTC | CASSVLSGAMGDEQYF
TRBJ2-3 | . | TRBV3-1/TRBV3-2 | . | TGTGCCAGCAGCCAAGTCGAGACTCACACAGATACGCAGTATTTT | CASSQVETHTDTQYF
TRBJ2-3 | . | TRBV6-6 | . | TGTGCCAGCAGTCGAAGGGGCAGACCTAGCACAGATACGCAGTATTTT | CASSRRGRPSTDTQYF
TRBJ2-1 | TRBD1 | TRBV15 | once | TGTGCCACCAGCAGCGGGACAGGGGGCTTGGATGAGCAGTTCTTC | CATSSGTGGLDEQFF
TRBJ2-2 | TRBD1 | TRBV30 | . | TGTGCCTGGGCTGACAGGGGGGGAGTTTACACCGGGGAGCTGTTTTTT | CAWADRGGVYTGELFF
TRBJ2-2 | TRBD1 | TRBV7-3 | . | TGTGCCAGCGCCTTTCAGGGGGCCAACACCGGGGAGCTGTTTTTT | CASAFQGANTGELFF
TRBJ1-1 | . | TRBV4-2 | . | TGTGCCAGCAGCCAACCGACAGTGAACACTGAAGCTTTCTTT | CASSQPTVNTEAFF
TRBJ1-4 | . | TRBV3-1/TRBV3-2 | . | TGTGCCAGCAGCCAAGGAGGTGAAAAACTGTTTTTT | CASSQGGEKLFF
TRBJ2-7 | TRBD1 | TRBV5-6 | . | TGTGCCAGCAGCCAACTACAGGGGTTGGACGGGCAGTACTTC | CASSQLQGLDGQYF
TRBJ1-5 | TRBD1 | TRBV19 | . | TGTGCCAGCGCTTTCGGACAGGGAGTGAGCAATCAGCCCCAGCATTTT | CASAFGQGVSNQPQHF
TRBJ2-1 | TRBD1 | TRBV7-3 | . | TGTGCCAGCAGCTCGACAGGGAGCTCCTACAATGAGCAGTTCTTC | CASSSTGSSYNEQFF
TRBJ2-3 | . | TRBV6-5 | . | TGTGCCAGCAGTTCCGACCGTGCTAGGAGGGATACGCAGTATTTT | CASSSDRARRDTQYF
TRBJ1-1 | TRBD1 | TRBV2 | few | TGTGCCAGCAGTCCTATTGTACAGGGGCCCAACCCCGCGGGCACTGAAGCTTTCTTT | CASSPIVQGPNPAGTEAFF
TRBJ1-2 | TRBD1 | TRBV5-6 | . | TGTGCCAGCACTGACAGGGTGTCTGGCTACACCTTC | CASTDRVSGYTF
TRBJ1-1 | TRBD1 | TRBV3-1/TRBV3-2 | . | TGTGCCAGCAGCCTTGAGGACAGGGAGGGTGCTGAAGCTTTCTTT | CASSLEDREGAEAFF
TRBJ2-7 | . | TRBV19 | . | TGTGCCAGTAGTGCCGACAGTTACTACGAGCAGTACTTC | CASSADSYYEQYF
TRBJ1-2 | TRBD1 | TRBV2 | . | TGTGCCAGCAGTGAAGACAGGGGAGATCGCACTGGCTACACCTTC | CASSEDRGDRTGYTF
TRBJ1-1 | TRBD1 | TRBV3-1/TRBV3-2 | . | TGTGCCAGCAGCTCTACAGGGGGGGTTACTGAAGCTTTCTTT | CASSSTGGVTEAFF
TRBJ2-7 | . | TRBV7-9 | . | TGTGCCAGCAGCTCCCAACTGACAGAGCAGTACTTC | CASSSQLTEQYF
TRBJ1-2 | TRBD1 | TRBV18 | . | TGTGCCAGCTCACCACCGGGTCCGGGACAGGGGGCAACTGGTGGCTACACCTTC | CASSPPGPGQGATGGYTF
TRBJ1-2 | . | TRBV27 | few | TGTGCCAGCAGTTTTTCCCAGACAGGAACAATTTATGGCTACACCTTC | CASSFSQTGTIYGYTF
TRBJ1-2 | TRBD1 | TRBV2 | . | TGTGCCAGCAGACCCGGGACAGGGTTCTATGGCTACACCTTC | CASRPGTGFYGYTF
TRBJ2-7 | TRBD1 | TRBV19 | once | TGTGCCTCTCAGAAACGGGACAGCTACGAGCAGTACTTC | CASQKRDSYEQYF
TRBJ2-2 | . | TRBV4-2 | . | TGTGCCAGCAGCCACCCAGACAGCCCGACCGGGGAGCTGTTTTTT | CASSHPDSPTGELFF
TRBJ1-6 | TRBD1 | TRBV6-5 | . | TGTGCCAGCAGTCCCGAGACAGGGAGCAATTCACCCCTCCACTTT | CASSPETGSNSPLHF
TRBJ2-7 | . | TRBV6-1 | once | TGTGCCAGCAGTGAGGGGGGATACTACGAGCAGTACTTC | CASSEGGYYEQYF
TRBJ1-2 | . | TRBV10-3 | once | TGTGCCATCAGTCCCCTGGGGACATACTACACCTTC | CAISPLGTYYTF
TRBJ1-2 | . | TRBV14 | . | TGTGCCAGCAGCCTTGACAGCCACTATGGCTACACCTTC | CASSLDSHYGYTF
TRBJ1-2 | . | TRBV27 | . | TGTGCCAGCAGTTTAGCGGGGGGCGACTATGGCTACACCTTC | CASSLAGGDYGYTF
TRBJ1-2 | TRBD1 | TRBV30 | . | TGTGCCTGGAGCGACAGGGCGTTGAACTATGGCTACACCTTC | CAWSDRALNYGYTF
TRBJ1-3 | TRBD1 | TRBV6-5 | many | TGTGCCAGCGGCTCGGGACAGCAGAACACCATATATTTT | CASGSGQQNTIYF
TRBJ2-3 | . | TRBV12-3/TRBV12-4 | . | TGTGCCAGCAGCCAGGCTCCGATTTGGCAGTATTTT | CASSQAPIWQYF
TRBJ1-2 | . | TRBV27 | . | TGTGCCAGCAGTTTAGCCGGGGTTGGTGGCTACACCTTC | CASSLAGVGGYTF
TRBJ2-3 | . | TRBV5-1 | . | TGCGCCAGCAGCTGGGGGGAAACTAGCACAGATACGCAGTATTTT | CASSWGETSTDTQYF
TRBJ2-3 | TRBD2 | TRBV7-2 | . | TGTGCCAGCAGCTTCGGCGGGGGAAGAGATACGCAGTATTTT | CASSFGGGRDTQYF
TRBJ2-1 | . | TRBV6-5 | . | TGTGCCAGCGGACGGGGCTACAATGAGCAGTTCTTC | CASGRGYNEQFF
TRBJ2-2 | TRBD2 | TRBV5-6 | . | TGTGCCAGCAGCCCACTCCTTCCTAGCGGGGGTTTGACCGGGGAGCTGTTTTTT | CASSPLLPSGGLTGELFF
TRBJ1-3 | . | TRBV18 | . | TGTGCCAGCTCACCACAGGGACACGCTAGCTCTGGAAACACCATATATTTT | CASSPQGHASSGNTIYF
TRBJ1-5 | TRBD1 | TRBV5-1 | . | TGCGCCAGCAGCCCGACAGGGGGTAGCAATCAGCCCCAGCATTTT | CASSPTGGSNQPQHF
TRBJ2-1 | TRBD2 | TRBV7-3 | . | TGTGCCAGCAGCGTTGGGACTAGAGATGAGCAGTTCTTC | CASSVGTRDEQFF